The 18 T cell receptor beta chains below were found in one sample sequenced in a study of T cell responses to AZD1222 COVID-19 vaccine. TCRdb keeps only in-frame clones here, not all; method: immunoSEQ multiplex PCR. The data show 100,000 to 150,000 clones, approximately 85% seen once. The material was peripheral blood, obtained on day 0 of AZD1222 vaccination. Receptors were obtained from an adult in good health.

The chain employs TRBV12-3 or TRBV12-4 and TRBJ1-1; unclear D gene. V was trimmed by 6 bases and J by 8 bases, leaving 13 bases between them. The CDR3 runs 12 residues. CDR3 nucleotides: TGTGCCAGCAGGACCCAAAGACTGGAAGCTTTCTTT. It encodes CASRTQRLEAFF.

The chain links TRBV6-1 to TRBJ2-7; a possible D gene is TRBD2 (6 bases). This CDR3 is 13 amino acids long. Germline assignment: CDR1 MNHNS and CDR2 SASEGT. V was cut by 3 bases and J by 6 bases, with 12 bases left in between. The CDR3 region is CASSERLGSEQYF. The CDR3 DNA reads as TGTGCCAGCAGTGAGAGACTAGGTTCCGAGCAGTACTTC.

The chain joins TRBV7-9 to TRBJ1-4; D call uncertain. Germline loops: CDR1 SEHNR, CDR2 FQNEAQ (reference sequence). CDR3 length: 11 residues. Trimming left V 4 bases short and J 8 bases short, with 5 bases between. The CDR3 loop reads CASSSSEKLFF. The CDR3 nucleotides are TGTGCCAGCAGCTCTTCCGAAAAACTGTTTTTT.

The chain recombines TRBV9 with TRBJ1-2; tentative D call: TRBD1 (6 bases). This CDR3 contains 14 residues. V gave up 3 bases and J gave up 4 bases, with 13 bases separating them. CDR1 is SGDLS, CDR2 YYNGEE, per germline. The DNA for the CDR3 is TGTGCCAGCAGCGCCTCCGGGGGGCTCTATGGCTACACCTTC. Protein product: CASSASGGLYGYTF.

This chain uses TRBV28 with TRBJ1-5; D unclear. V lost 7 bases, J lost 3 bases, and 13 bases lay in between. The CDR3 runs to 14 residues. Looked up from germline, CDR1 is MDHEN and CDR2 is SYDVKM. CDR3 region: CASISGRINQPQHF. The DNA of the CDR3 is TGTGCCAGCATTTCGGGCCGGATCAATCAGCCCCAGCATTTT.

The genes are TRBV5-1 and TRBJ2-7, with 7 bases matching TRBD2. Germline V gives CDR1 SGHRS, CDR2 YFSETQ. CDR3 length: 15 amino acids. V trimming: 0 bases; J trimming: 2 bases; junction bases outside the gene matches: 5. The CDR3 DNA sequence: TGCGCCAGCAGCTTGGCCGGGGGAGGGCCCTACGAGCAGTACTTC. Amino acid sequence: CASSLAGGGPYEQYF.

V and J are TRBV19 and TRBJ2-7; 8 bases map to TRBD1. This CDR3 has 14 residues. Germline V gene lookup returns CDR1 LNHDA and CDR2 SQIVND (reference sequence). Trimming cost V 10 bases and J 6 bases; bases outside gene matches: 14. CDR3 DNA sequence: TGTGCCACCCTAGGAGGTCAGGGGGCTGGCGAGCAGTACTTC. It codes for CATLGGQGAGEQYF.

As concerns this clone: The conserved final phenylalanine or tryptophan is absent from the CDR3, which likely points to a read error. It is unclear where the CDR3 begins or ends on the DNA, so no DNA is shown, and the CDR3 is as TCRdb lists it. The V call is TRBV5-3, the J call TRBJ1-1; TRBD1, as called in the table, went unchecked against the DNA. TRBV5-3 is sorted into the ORF group, with uncertain function. Both ends counted, the CDR3 spans 12 residues. CDR3 sequence: CARSLASGRTGS.

This rearrangement joins TRBV30 to TRBJ2-7; D is possibly TRBD1 (5 bases). V lost 5 bases and J lost 7, with 18 bases in between. The CDR3 has 13 residues. Germline CDR1 GTSNPN, CDR2 SVGIG (reference sequence). CDR3 sequence: CAWLPPLGREQYF. CDR3 bases: TGTGCCTGGCTTCCTCCACTGGGGCGGGAGCAGTACTTC.

CDR3 region: CASSESFSTDTQYF. The CDR3 DNA is TGTGCCAGCAGTGAATCCTTTAGCACAGATACGCAGTATTTT. The chain links TRBV6-4 to TRBJ2-3; unclear D gene. From germline, CDR1 is MRHNA and CDR2 SNTAGT. The CDR3 consists of 14 residues. V lost 3 bases and J lost 0, with 7 bases in between.

This chain uses TRBV5-8 with TRBJ2-4; D gene uncertain. V was cut by 0 bases and J by 0 bases, with 10 bases left in between. The CDR3 has 16 residues. The germline V gene encodes CDR1 SGHTS and CDR2 YDEGEE. This chain's CDR3 is CASSLGQLLAKNIQYF. As DNA, the CDR3 is TGTGCCAGCAGCTTGGGTCAGCTCCTAGCCAAAAACATTCAGTACTTC.

This clone appeared a single time. The gene calls are TRBV3-1 (or the pseudogene TRBV3-2) and TRBJ2-1; 14 nucleotides align to TRBD2. Trimming removed 4 bases from V and 8 bases from J; junction bases left unmatched: 10. CDR1 is LGHDT, CDR2 YNNKEL, per germline (reference sequence). The CDR3 runs 17 residues. CDR3 protein: CASSRRARLAGGHEQFF. In DNA, the CDR3 is TGTGCCAGCAGCCGGAGAGCCAGACTAGCGGGAGGGCATGAGCAGTTCTTC.

The table lists this clone with a few counts. The CDR3 here is CASSLPNYEQYF. The DNA of the CDR3 is TGTGCCAGCAGCTTACCCAACTACGAGCAGTACTTC. V usage is TRBV7-9 and J usage is TRBJ2-7; D remains unclear. The V end lost 2 bases, the J end lost 3 bases, and 5 bases lay between the germline ends. The CDR3 is 12 amino acids. From germline, CDR1 is SEHNR and CDR2 FQNEAQ (reference sequence).

This sequence joins TRBV11-3 and TRBJ2-7; 8 bases are a match to TRBD2. After removal of 4 bases from V and 6 bases from J, the junction contained 11 bases not matched to a gene. Germline lookup yields CDR1 SGHNT and CDR2 YENEEA. This CDR3 is 15 amino acids long. Written as DNA, the CDR3 is TGTGCCAGCAGCTCGACTGCCGGGACTAGTGGCGAGCAGTACTTC. Translated, it gives CASSSTAGTSGEQYF.

This clone was seen a few times. The V gene is TRBV9, the J gene TRBJ1-1; tentatively, D is TRBD1 (6 bases). Trimming pared 3 bases from V and 12 bases from J, leaving 21 bases between. Germline CDR1 reads SGDLS; CDR2 reads YYNGEE. This CDR3 is built from 14 residues. CDR3 nucleotide sequence: TGTGCCAGCAGCGGGGGGCATACGGGAGATGGGTCTTTCTTT. This translates into CASSGGHTGDGSFF.

The chain carries TRBV4-1 and TRBJ2-7, with D possibly matching TRBD1 (6 bases). The CDR3 is made up of 16 amino acids. Germline V gene lookup returns CDR1 MGHRA and CDR2 YSYEKL. The V gene lost 2 bases and the J gene lost 3 bases, with 17 bases spanning the gap. The CDR3 coding sequence is TGCGCCAGCAGCCAACCCGGACAGTCCCGGGGCTACGAGCAGTACTTC. It encodes CASSQPGQSRGYEQYF.

This chain connects TRBV10-2 to TRBJ1-1; no reliable D call. Deletions cut 8 bases from V and 7 bases from J, with 17 bases between. The germline V gene encodes CDR1 WSHSY and CDR2 SAAADI. The CDR3 spans 13 residues. Written as DNA, the CDR3 is TGCGCCAGCTCTCGTTCGGGGTTGGGTGAAGCTTTCTTT. It codes for CASSRSGLGEAFF.

The V call is TRBV28, the J call TRBJ1-2, with 12 nucleotides matching TRBD1. The CDR3 length is 15 residues. Per the germline V gene, CDR1 is MDHEN and CDR2 is SYDVKM. V shed 5 bases and J 8 bases; nucleotides not matched to a gene: 9. The CDR3 DNA follows: TGTGCCAGCAGTCCCCAGGGACAGGGGGCGCGAGGCTACACCTTC. Protein product: CASSPQGQGARGYTF.